These 21 T cell receptor beta chains share one sample of origin, sequenced in a study of cytomegalovirus exposure and HLA in healthy donors. PCR used 60 Vbeta primers and 13 Jbeta primers. Generated by immunoSEQ multiplex PCR, the TCRdb table keeps only in-frame clones and is missing some. The repertoire includes roughly 180,000 clones, approximately 88% of them detected once, and approximately 0.25% sits in the top ten. Material: PBMCs. Every receptor here comes from a boy aged 5 to 17 in good health and CMV-seronegative.

The gene calls are TRBV28 and TRBJ2-1; tentatively, D is TRBD1 (6 bases). The CDR3 is made up of 15 amino acids. V dropped 3 bases and J dropped 9 bases, with 18 bases sitting between them. Germline V gives CDR1 MDHEN, CDR2 SYDVKM. The CDR3: CASSFGTGSLVEQFF. For the CDR3, the DNA is TGTGCCAGCAGTTTCGGCACAGGGAGCTTGGTTGAGCAGTTCTTC.

This chain links TRBV7-9 with TRBJ1-3, with no clear D. The CDR3 totals 14 residues. The ends were cut back, 3 bases at V and 4 bases at J, with 10 bases in the middle. Germline lookup yields CDR1 SEHNR and CDR2 FQNEAQ (reference sequence). The CDR3 nucleotides are TGTGCCAGCAGCTTCGACCGACTGGGAAACACCATATATTTT. This gives the protein CASSFDRLGNTIYF.

This chain links TRBV25-1 with TRBJ1-2; no clear D. Between the trimmed V and J ends, which lost 1 base and 6 bases, there was a span of 18 bases. Germline assignment: CDR1 MGHDK and CDR2 SYGVNS. The CDR3 is 16 amino acids. The chain's CDR3 is CASSEFGSGSKDGYTF. The CDR3 nucleotides are TGTGCCAGCAGTGAATTTGGCAGCGGCAGTAAAGATGGCTACACCTTC.

The J gene is TRBJ1-1, the V gene TRBV19; TRBD1 might be the D (5 bases). Germline CDR1 LNHDA, CDR2 SQIVND (reference sequence). Trimming cost V 1 base and J 7 bases, with 10 bases left between them. This CDR3 is built from 13 residues. In DNA, the CDR3 is TGTGCCAGTAGTATAGGGCAGGGTATTGAAGCTTTCTTT. Its protein is CASSIGQGIEAFF.

Here the CDR3 reads CASSLDEGRTFEAFF. CDR3 DNA sequence: TGTGCCAGCAGCTTAGACGAGGGCAGAACTTTTGAAGCTTTCTTT. The chain is built from TRBV11-2 and TRBJ1-1; D uncertain. Trimming stripped 0 bases from V and 7 bases from J, with 15 bases between. There are 15 residues in the CDR3. CDR1 and CDR2 from the germline V gene are SGHAT and FQNNGV.

This clone was recorded a few times. V and J are TRBV7-6 and TRBJ1-3; TRBD1 might be the D (5 bases). This CDR3 spans 17 amino acids. Trimming stripped 5 bases from V and 2 bases from J, with 19 bases between. Germline CDR1 SGHVS, CDR2 FNYEAQ. Here the CDR3 reads CASSPSPVGLAGNTIYF. CDR3 in DNA: TGTGCCAGCAGCCCCTCCCCTGTGGGGCTGGCTGGAAACACCATATATTTT.

The chain links TRBV10-1 to TRBJ1-3, with 7 bases fitting TRBD1. The trim removed 8 bases at V and 0 bases at J, leaving 16 bases unmatched. The germline V gene encodes CDR1 WNHNN and CDR2 SYGVQD (reference sequence). The CDR3 has 18 residues. The CDR3 nucleotides are TGCGCCAGCCATGGGCAGGGGGTGACCCCCGACTCTGGAAACACCATATATTTT. Protein product: CASHGQGVTPDSGNTIYF.

Only one count was recorded for this clone. The chain recombines TRBV7-3 with TRBJ2-7; 8 bases fit TRBD2. The V gene's germline CDR1 is SGHTA and CDR2 FQGTGA. The CDR3 consists of 15 residues. With V trimmed by 1 base and J by 4 bases, 6 bases remained unmatched. DNA of the CDR3: TGTGCCAGCAGCTTAAACGGGGGGGTAGATTACGAGCAGTACTTC. Its translation: CASSLNGGVDYEQYF.

The rearrangement uses TRBV6-1 and TRBJ1-3; no firm D call. Germline CDR1 is MNHNS and CDR2 is SASEGT. Trimming removed 4 bases at V and 0 bases at J, with 16 bases between. The CDR3 contains 17 residues. CDR3 sequence reads: CASSVSAGGFSGNTIYF. CDR3 nucleotide sequence: TGTGCCAGCAGTGTTAGCGCCGGCGGATTCTCTGGAAACACCATATATTTT.

This chain links TRBV14 with TRBJ2-1; weak D call: TRBD2 (5 bases). Germline CDR1 is SGHDN and CDR2 is FVKESK. This CDR3 contains 13 residues. Trimming removed 1 base from V and 7 bases from J, with 8 bases in between. The chain's CDR3 is CASSQGAGNEQFF. In DNA form, the CDR3 reads TGTGCCAGCAGCCAAGGGGCGGGTAATGAGCAGTTCTTC.

The chain couples TRBV5-1 to TRBJ1-1; 7 bases align to TRBD1. V shed 2 bases, J shed 3 bases, and the junction held 7 bases outside the gene matches. Germline V CDR1 and CDR2: SGHRS, YFSETQ. The CDR3 sequence is 15 residues long. In DNA, the CDR3 is TGCGCCAGCAGCTTAGGGGACAGCCGCTACACTGAAGCTTTCTTT. It codes for CASSLGDSRYTEAFF.

The CDR3 nucleotides read TGTGCCAGCAGTAATACCGGGACAGGGAATCAGCCCCAGCATTTT. This sequence encodes CASSNTGTGNQPQHF. J is TRBJ1-5 and V is TRBV2, with 9 bases identical to TRBD1. CDR3 length: 15 amino acids. Germline values: CDR1 SNHLY, CDR2 FYNNEI. V shed 5 bases and J 4 bases; nucleotides not matched to a gene: 6.

The V and J genes are TRBV28 and TRBJ2-7; 8 bases align to TRBD2. The junction had 8 bases not matched to a gene; V was cut back by 7 bases and J by 0 bases. CDR1 MDHEN and CDR2 SYDVKM come from the germline V gene. The CDR3 has 15 amino acids. The CDR3 DNA is TGTGCCAGCAACTCCCGGGGGGGATTCTCCTACGAGCAGTACTTC. The encoded protein is CASNSRGGFSYEQYF.

With respect to this clone: A read error may produce the germline difference seen at one junction end. The chain has TRBV2 and TRBJ1-2; 11 bases line up with TRBD1. CDR3 length: 13 residues. Germline loops: CDR1 SNHLY, CDR2 FYNNEI. The CDR3 region is CTSYRDRGDGYTF. The CDR3 DNA reads TGTACCAGCTACCGGGACAGGGGGGATGGCTACACCTTC.

This chain links TRBV29-1 with TRBJ2-7; 10 bases are a match to TRBD1. J was trimmed by 2 bases and V by 1 base; bases with no gene match: 8. This CDR3 is built from 16 residues. Germline CDR1 SQVTM, CDR2 ANQGSEA. CDR3 loop: CSVEVEGQGRAYEQYF. CDR3 sequence (DNA): TGCAGCGTTGAAGTCGAGGGACAGGGGAGAGCCTACGAGCAGTACTTC.

V usage is TRBV28 and J usage is TRBJ2-3; TRBD2 matches 11 bases. V was pared by 6 bases and J by 1 base, with 3 bases of the junction left unmatched. CDR1 is MDHEN, CDR2 SYDVKM, per germline. CDR3 length: 15 residues. CDR3: CASRLAGGGTDTQYF. As DNA, the CDR3 is TGTGCCAGCAGATTAGCGGGAGGGGGCACAGATACGCAGTATTTT.

This chain links TRBV30 with TRBJ2-5; D may be TRBD2 (5 bases). The DNA matches TRBJ2-7 better at its end, which makes the J call doubtful. Germline CDR1 is GTSNPN and CDR2 is SVGIG (reference sequence). CDR3 length: 13 amino acids. The CDR3 DNA follows: TGTGCCTGGAGTGAGGGCGGGTTCTACGAGCAGTACTTC. Translating gives CAWSEGGFYEQYF.

This clone was recorded a few times. The chain carries TRBV6-5 and TRBJ1-4; 7 bases are a match to TRBD1. Germline CDR1 is MNHEY and CDR2 is SVGAGI. This CDR3 is built from 15 residues. V shed 6 bases and J 7 bases; nucleotides not matched to a gene: 11. Here the CDR3 reads CASSKRRQGPEKLFF. In nucleotides, the CDR3 is TGTGCCAGCAGCAAAAGAAGACAGGGACCTGAAAAACTGTTTTTT.

The rearrangement joins TRBV5-1 to TRBJ1-2; weak D call: TRBD1 (6 bases). Germline loops: CDR1 SGHRS, CDR2 YFSETQ. The CDR3 spans 15 residues. Trimming took off 2 bases at V and 4 bases at J, with 15 bases between the two ends. The CDR3 region has the DNA TGCGCCAGCAGCTTCGGGGGGCCCTACCTCTATGGCTACACCTTC. Translation: CASSFGGPYLYGYTF.

The V call is TRBV2, the J call TRBJ2-7; 7 bases are shared with TRBD2. The CDR3 runs 15 residues. Germline values: CDR1 SNHLY, CDR2 FYNNEI. With V trimmed by 6 bases and J by 3 bases, 11 bases remained unmatched. The DNA of the CDR3 is TGTGCCAGCAGCCAAGCGGCTAGCGGAAACTACGAGCAGTACTTC. Translated: CASSQAASGNYEQYF. The full variable domain, its missing parts supplied by reference TRBV2 and TRBJ2-7, is EPEVTQTPSHQVTQMGQEVILRCVPISNHLYFYWYRQILGQKVEFLVSFYNNEISEKSEIFDDQFSVERPDGSNFTLKIRSTKLEDSAMYFCASSQAASGNYEQYFGPGTRLTVT.

This rearrangement joins TRBV6-6 to TRBJ2-3; 15 nucleotides match TRBD2. The CDR3 contains 16 residues. Per the germline V gene, CDR1 is MNHNY and CDR2 is SVGAGI (reference sequence). Losses at the gene ends were 8 bases for V and 6 bases for J; bases not matched to a gene: 9. This CDR3 is CASGTSGGFHLDTQYF. Here the CDR3 DNA reads TGTGCCAGCGGGACTAGCGGGGGGTTCCACCTGGATACGCAGTATTTT.